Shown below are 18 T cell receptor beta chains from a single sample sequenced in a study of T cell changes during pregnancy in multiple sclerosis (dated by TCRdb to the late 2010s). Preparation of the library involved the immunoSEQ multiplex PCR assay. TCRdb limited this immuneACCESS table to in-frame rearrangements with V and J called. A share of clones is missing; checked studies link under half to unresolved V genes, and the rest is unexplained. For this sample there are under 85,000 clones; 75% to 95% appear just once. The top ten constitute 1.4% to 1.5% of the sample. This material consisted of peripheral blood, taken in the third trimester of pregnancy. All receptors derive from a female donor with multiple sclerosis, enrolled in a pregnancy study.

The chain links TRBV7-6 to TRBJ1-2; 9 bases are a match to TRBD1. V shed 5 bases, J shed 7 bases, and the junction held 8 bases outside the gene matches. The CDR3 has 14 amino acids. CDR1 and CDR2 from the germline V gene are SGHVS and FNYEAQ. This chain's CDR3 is CASSELTGGLGYTF. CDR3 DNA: TGTGCCAGCAGCGAACTCACAGGGGGCCTTGGCTACACCTTC. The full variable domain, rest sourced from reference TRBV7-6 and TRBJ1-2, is GAGVSQSPRYKVTKRGQDVALRCDPISGHVSLYWYRQALGQGPEFLTYFNYEAQQDKSGLPNDRFSAERPEGSISTLTIQRTEQRDSAMYRCASSELTGGLGYTFGSGTRLTVV.

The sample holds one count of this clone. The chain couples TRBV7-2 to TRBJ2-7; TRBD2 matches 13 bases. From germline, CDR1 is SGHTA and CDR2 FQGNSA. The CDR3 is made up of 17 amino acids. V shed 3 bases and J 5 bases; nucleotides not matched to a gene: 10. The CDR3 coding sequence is TGTGCCAGCAGCTTCGCCCCTGGACTAGCGGGAGTTGACGAGCAGTACTTC. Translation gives CASSFAPGLAGVDEQYF.

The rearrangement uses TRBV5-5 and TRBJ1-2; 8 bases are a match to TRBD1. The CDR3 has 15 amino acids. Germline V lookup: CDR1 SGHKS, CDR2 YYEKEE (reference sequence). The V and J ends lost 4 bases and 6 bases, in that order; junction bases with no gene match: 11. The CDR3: CASSQFRTGSDGYTF. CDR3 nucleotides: TGTGCCAGCAGCCAATTTCGGACAGGGAGTGATGGCTACACCTTC.

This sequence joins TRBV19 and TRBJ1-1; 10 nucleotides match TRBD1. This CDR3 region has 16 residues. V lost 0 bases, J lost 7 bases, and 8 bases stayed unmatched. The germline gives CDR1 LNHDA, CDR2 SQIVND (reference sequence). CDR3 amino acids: CASSIDQRQGAVEAFF. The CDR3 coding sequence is TGTGCCAGTAGTATAGATCAGAGACAGGGGGCTGTTGAAGCTTTCTTT.

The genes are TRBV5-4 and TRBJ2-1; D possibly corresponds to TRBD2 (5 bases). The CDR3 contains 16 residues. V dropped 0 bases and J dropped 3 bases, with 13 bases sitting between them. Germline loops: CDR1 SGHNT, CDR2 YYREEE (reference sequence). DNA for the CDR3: TGTGCCAGCAGCTTGGCCTTAGGACTCGACTACAATGAGCAGTTCTTC. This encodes CASSLALGLDYNEQFF.

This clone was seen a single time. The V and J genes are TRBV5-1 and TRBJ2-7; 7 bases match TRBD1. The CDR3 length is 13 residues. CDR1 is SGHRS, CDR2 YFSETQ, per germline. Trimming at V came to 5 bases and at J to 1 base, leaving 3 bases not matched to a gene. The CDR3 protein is CASSTGASYEQYF. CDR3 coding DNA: TGCGCCAGCAGTACAGGGGCTTCCTACGAGCAGTACTTC.

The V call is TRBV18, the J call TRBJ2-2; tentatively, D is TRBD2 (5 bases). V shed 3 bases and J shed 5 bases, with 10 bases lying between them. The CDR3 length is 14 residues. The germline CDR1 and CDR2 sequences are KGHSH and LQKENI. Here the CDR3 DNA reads TGTGCCAGCTCACCCGCGAGGGATACCGGGGAGCTGTTTTTT. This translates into CASSPARDTGELFF.

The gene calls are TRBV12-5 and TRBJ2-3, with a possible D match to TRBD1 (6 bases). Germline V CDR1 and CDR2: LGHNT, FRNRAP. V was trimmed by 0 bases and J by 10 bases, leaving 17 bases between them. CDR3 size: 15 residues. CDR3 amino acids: CASGLVLARQAPQYF. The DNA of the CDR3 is TGTGCTAGTGGTTTGGTACTCGCAAGACAGGCCCCGCAGTATTTT.

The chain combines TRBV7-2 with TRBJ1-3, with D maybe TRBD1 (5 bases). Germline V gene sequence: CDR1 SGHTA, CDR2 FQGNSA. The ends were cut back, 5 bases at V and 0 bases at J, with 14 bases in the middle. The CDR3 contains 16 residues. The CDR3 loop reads CASSIRTGDSGNTIYF. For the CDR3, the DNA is TGTGCCAGCAGCATTAGGACGGGGGACTCTGGAAACACCATATATTTT.

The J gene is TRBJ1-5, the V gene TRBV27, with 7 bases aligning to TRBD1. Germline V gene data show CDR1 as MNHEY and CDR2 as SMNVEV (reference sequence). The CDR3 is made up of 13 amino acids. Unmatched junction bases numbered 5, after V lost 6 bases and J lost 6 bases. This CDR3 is CASSATGSQPQHF. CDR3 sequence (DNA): TGTGCCAGCAGCGCGACAGGGAGTCAGCCCCAGCATTTT.

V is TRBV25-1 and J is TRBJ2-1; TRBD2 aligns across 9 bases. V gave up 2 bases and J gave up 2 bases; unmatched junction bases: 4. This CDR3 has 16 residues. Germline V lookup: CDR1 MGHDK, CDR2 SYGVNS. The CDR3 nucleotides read TGTGCCAGCAGTGAAAGCGGGGGGACGCCCTACAATGAGCAGTTCTTC. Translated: CASSESGGTPYNEQFF.

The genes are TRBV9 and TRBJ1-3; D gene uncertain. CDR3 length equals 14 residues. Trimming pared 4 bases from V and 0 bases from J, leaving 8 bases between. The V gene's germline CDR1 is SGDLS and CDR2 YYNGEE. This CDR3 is CASSLSYSGNTIYF. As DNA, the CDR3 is TGTGCCAGCAGCCTCAGTTACTCTGGAAACACCATATATTTT.

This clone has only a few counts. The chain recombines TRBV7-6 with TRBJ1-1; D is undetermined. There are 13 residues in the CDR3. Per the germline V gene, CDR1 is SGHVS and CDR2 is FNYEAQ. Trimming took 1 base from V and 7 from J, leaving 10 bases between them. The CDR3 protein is CASSLDRGSEAFF. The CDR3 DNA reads TGTGCCAGCAGCTTAGATCGAGGCAGTGAAGCTTTCTTT. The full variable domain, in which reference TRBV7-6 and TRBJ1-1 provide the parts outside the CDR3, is GAGVSQSPRYKVTKRGQDVALRCDPISGHVSLYWYRQALGQGPEFLTYFNYEAQQDKSGLPNDRFSAERPEGSISTLTIQRTEQRDSAMYRCASSLDRGSEAFFGQGTRLTVV.

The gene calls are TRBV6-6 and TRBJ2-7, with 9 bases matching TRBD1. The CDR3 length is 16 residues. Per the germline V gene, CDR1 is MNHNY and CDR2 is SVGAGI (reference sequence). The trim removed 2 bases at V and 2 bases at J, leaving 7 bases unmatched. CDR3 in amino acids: CASSYTTQGAAYEQYF. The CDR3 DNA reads TGTGCCAGCAGTTACACGACACAGGGGGCCGCCTACGAGCAGTACTTC.

In nucleotides, the CDR3 is TGTGCCAGCAGCACGCATGGGGACACTGAGCAGTTCTTC. It specifies CASSTHGDTEQFF. V gene TRBV7-7 combines with J gene TRBJ2-1; a weak D match, TRBD1 (6 bases). Germline V gene data show CDR1 as SSHAT and CDR2 as FNYEAQ (reference sequence). With 5 bases removed from V and 9 bases from J, the gap between germline ends came to 14 bases. The CDR3 is made up of 13 amino acids.

The CDR3 region has the DNA TGTGCCAGCAGCTTGGGGGGGACTAGCGGGACTAAAACAGATACGCAGTATTTT. This codes for CASSLGGTSGTKTDTQYF. The rearrangement joins TRBV5-7 to TRBJ2-3, with 13 nucleotides matching TRBD2. TRBV5-7 carries the ORF label, with uncertain function. The CDR3 contains 18 residues. V shed 0 bases, J shed 3 bases, and the junction held 7 bases outside the gene matches.

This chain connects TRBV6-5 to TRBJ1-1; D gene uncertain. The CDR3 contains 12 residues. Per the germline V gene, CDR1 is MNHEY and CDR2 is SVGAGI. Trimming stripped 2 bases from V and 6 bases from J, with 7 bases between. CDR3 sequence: CASSYGGAEAFF. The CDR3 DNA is TGTGCCAGCAGTTACGGAGGCGCTGAAGCTTTCTTT.

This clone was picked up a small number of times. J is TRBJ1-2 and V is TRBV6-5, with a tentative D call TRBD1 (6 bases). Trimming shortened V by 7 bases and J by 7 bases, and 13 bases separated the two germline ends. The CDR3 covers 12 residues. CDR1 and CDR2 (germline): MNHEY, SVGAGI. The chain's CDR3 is CASTYQGFGYTF. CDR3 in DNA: TGTGCCAGCACCTACCAGGGGTTTGGCTACACCTTC.